This is a list of T cell receptor beta chains from one sample in a study of human T cells and chemical hapten exposure. MiXCR was run by TCRdb on the RACE reads, yielding one entry per CDR3 protein. The repertoire holds approximately 370,000 distinct CDR3 sequences, around 5% seen once, with 7% to 10% in the top ten. This specimen consisted of whole blood, obtained in connection with sensitization to the hapten diphenylcyclopropenone (DPC). All receptors come from a woman aged 18 to 35 with alopecia areata. Some clones in this sample may be carry-over from other donors' samples. Each CDR3 is given with its conserved first and last residue.

v_gene,j_gene,CDR3aa
TRBV4-1,TRBJ2-3,CASSYRQEMSTDTQYF
TRBV6-5,TRBJ1-1,CASSPQPNTEAFF
TRBV7-3,TRBJ1-1,CASSLIWSRQNTEAFF
TRBV27,TRBJ2-1,CASSYQSESSYNEQFF
TRBV12-3/TRBV12-4,TRBJ1-5,CASSMSHRVGNQPQHF
TRBV12-3/TRBV12-4,TRBJ1-4,CASSSHRGLWEKLFF
TRBV7-8,TRBJ2-3,CASSLGLAFDTQYF
TRBV28,TRBJ2-7,CASSLSGSEQYF
TRBV6-2/TRBV6-3,TRBJ1-5,CASSPISPLGNQPQHF
TRBV27,TRBJ1-5,CASGQPQHF
TRBV2,TRBJ2-3,CASSASGGRSTDTQYF
TRBV4-2,TRBJ1-6,CASSPTGISLDSPLHF
TRBV28,TRBJ1-5,CASSSSIGTGEPLVRQPQHF
TRBV6-6,TRBJ2-1,CASSPTEANEQFF
TRBV9,TRBJ1-4,CASSGDWGQIHEKLFF
TRBV15,TRBJ1-5,CATSGRGSYQPQHF
TRBV12-3/TRBV12-4,TRBJ2-3,CASSFHSTGSDTQYF
TRBV6-2/TRBV6-3,TRBJ2-3,CASSRKEGADTQYF
TRBV5-1,TRBJ2-2,CASSLEQVRTGELFF
TRBV6-5,TRBJ1-2,CASSYDSEVYGYTF
TRBV6-6,TRBJ2-7,CASSYDRFRSYEQYF
TRBV12-3/TRBV12-4,TRBJ1-1,CASKRDTNTEAFF
TRBV7-9,TRBJ2-3,CASSYTPEREDTQYF